This TCR beta chain is from a study of shared clonotypes between healthy human individuals. Method: immunoSEQ multiplex PCR; TCRdb's copy keeps in-frame clones and lacks some. Altogether around 1.9 million clones are present, more than 85% being singletons, with the ten largest covering under 2%. The length of the CDR3 is 15 residues. The germline V and J ends were trimmed by 3 bases and 2 bases, with 11 bases remaining between them. The germline V gene encodes CDR1 LNHNV and CDR2 YYDKDF (reference sequence). CD45RO-negative CD8 cells positively selected for CCR7 made up the naive population, which excluded terminally differentiated effector memory CD45RA+ cells.

The chain couples TRBV15 to TRBJ1-3, with D perhaps TRBD1 (6 bases). This receptor was obtained from a man in his late teens or twenties in good health. Some clones in this sample may be carry-over from other donors' samples. Sequenced: naive CD8+ T cells from PBMCs. CDR3 nucleotide sequence: TGTGCCACCAGCAGGGGACATTCCACTGGAAACACCATATATTTT. Translated: CATSRGHSTGNTIYF.